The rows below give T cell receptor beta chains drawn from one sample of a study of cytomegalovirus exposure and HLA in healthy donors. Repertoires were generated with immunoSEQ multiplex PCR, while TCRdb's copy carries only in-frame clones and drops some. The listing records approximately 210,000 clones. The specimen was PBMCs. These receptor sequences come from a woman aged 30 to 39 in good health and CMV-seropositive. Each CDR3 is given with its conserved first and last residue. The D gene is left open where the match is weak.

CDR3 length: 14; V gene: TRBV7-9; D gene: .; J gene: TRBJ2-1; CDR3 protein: CASSLAARVNEQFF; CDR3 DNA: TGTGCCAGCAGCTTAGCTGCTAGAGTCAATGAGCAGTTCTTC
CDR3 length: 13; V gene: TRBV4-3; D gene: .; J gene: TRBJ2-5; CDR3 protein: CASSQGVQETQYF; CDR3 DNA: TGCGCCAGCAGCCAAGGAGTGCAAGAGACCCAGTACTTC
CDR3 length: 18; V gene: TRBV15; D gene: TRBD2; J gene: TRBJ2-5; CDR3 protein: CATSRELLIAGGVETQYF; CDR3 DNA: TGTGCCACCAGCAGAGAACTGCTGATAGCGGGGGGGGTCGAGACCCAGTACTTC
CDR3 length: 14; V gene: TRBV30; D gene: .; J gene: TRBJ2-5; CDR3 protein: CAWSVLGGGETQYF; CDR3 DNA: TGTGCCTGGAGTGTCCTTGGGGGAGGAGAGACCCAGTACTTC
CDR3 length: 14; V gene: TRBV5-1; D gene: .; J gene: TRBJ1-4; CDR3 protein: CASSLTVPNEKLFF; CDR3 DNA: TGCGCCAGCAGCTTGACGGTCCCGAATGAAAAACTGTTTTTT
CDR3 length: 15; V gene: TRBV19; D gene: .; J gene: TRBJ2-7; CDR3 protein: CASSRPQGTTYEQYF; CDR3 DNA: TGTGCCAGTAGCCGGCCCCAGGGTACAACCTACGAGCAGTACTTC
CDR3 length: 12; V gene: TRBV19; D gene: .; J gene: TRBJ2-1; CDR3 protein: CASTDSYNEQFF; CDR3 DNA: TGTGCCAGTACGGACTCTTACAATGAGCAGTTCTTC
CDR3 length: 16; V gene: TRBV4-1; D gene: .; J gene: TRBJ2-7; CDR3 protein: CASSQGGHRSSYEQYF; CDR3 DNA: TGCGCCAGCAGCCAAGGGGGACACCGCAGCTCCTACGAGCAGTACTTC
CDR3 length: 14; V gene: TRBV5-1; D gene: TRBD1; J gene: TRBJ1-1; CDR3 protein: CASSNRGGDTEAFF; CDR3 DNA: TGCGCCAGCAGCAACAGGGGGGGGGACACTGAAGCTTTCTTT
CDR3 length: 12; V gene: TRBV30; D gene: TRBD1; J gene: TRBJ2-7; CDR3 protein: CAWSISGTGMYF; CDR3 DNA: TGTGCCTGGAGCATCTCAGGGACAGGGATGTACTTC
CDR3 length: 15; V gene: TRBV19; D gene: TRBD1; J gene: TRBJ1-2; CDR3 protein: CASSISRGHVAGYTF; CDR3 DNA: TGTGCCAGTAGTATTAGCAGGGGGCACGTAGCTGGCTACACCTTC
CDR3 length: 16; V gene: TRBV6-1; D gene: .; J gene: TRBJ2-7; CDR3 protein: CASSEASAGYSYEQYF; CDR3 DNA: TGTGCCAGCAGTGAAGCATCTGCGGGGTACTCCTACGAGCAGTACTTC
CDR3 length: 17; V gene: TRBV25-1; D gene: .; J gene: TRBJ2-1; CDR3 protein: CASSEGWGPVSYNEQFF; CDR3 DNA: TGTGCCAGCAGTGAAGGTTGGGGCCCGGTCTCCTACAATGAGCAGTTCTTC